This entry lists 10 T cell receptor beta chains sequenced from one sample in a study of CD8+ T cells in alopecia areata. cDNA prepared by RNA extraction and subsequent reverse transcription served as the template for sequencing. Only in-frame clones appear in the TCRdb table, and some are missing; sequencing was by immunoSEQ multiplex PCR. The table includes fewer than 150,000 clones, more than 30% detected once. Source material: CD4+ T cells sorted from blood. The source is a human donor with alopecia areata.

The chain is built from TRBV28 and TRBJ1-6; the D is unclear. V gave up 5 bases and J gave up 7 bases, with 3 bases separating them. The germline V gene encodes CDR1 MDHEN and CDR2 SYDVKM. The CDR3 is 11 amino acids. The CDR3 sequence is CASSGNSPLHF. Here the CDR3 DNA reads TGTGCCAGCAGTGGGAATTCACCCCTCCACTTT.

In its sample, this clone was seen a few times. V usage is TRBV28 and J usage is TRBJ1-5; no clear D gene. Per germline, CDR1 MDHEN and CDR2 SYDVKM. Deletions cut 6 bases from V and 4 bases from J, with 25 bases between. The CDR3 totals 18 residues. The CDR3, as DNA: TGTGCCAGCAGCCCCCCCCTCGCAGGCCCAACCTGGAATCAGCCCCAGCATTTT. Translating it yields CASSPPLAGPTWNQPQHF.

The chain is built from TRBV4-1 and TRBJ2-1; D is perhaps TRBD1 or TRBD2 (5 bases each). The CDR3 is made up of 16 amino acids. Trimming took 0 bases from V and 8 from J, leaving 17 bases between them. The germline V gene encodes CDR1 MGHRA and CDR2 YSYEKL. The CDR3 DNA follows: TGCGCCAGCAGCCAAGACGGGGCCCGTCGGGTGGATGAGCAGTTCTTC. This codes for CASSQDGARRVDEQFF.

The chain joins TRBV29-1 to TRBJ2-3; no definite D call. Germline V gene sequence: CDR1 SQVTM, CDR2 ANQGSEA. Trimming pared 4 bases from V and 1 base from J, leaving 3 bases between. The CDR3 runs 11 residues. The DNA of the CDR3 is TGCAGCGTTGGACGCACAGATACGCAGTATTTT. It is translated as CSVGRTDTQYF.

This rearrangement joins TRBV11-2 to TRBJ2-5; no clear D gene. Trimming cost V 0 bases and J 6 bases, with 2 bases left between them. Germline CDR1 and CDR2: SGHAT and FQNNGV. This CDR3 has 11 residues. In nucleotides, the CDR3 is TGTGCCAGCAGCTTAGACCAGACCCAGTACTTC. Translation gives CASSLDQTQYF.

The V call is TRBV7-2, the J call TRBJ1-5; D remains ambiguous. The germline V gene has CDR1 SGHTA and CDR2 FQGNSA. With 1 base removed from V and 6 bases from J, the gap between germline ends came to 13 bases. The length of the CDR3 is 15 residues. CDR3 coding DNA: TGTGCCAGCAGCTTAGGCTCCCCTTTAGGTCAGCCCCAGCATTTT. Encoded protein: CASSLGSPLGQPQHF. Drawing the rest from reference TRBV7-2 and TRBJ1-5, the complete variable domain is GAGVSQSPSNKVTEKGKDVELRCDPISGHTALYWYRQSLGQGLEFLIYFQGNSAPDKSGLPSDRFSAERTGGSVSTLTIQRTQQEDSAVYLCASSLGSPLGQPQHFGDGTRLSIL.

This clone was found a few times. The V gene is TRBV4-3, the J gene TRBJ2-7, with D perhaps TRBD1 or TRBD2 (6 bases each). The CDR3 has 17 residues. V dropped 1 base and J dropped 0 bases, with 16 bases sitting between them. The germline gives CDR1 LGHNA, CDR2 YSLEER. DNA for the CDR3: TGCGCCAGCAGCCAAGGGCCTACGGGGGCGAGCTCCTACGAGCAGTACTTC. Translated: CASSQGPTGASSYEQYF.

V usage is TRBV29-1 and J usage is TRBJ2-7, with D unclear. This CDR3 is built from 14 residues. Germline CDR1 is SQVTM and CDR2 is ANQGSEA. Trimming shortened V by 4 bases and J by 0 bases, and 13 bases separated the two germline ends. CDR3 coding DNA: TGCAGCGTTGCGCGGACGCGTAGCTCCTACGAGCAGTACTTC. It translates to CSVARTRSSYEQYF.

For the CDR3, the DNA is TGTGCCTGGAGTGTTAGGACGGTGGCCTTCAATCAGCCCCAGCATTTT. Translated, it gives CAWSVRTVAFNQPQHF. The chain employs TRBV30 and TRBJ1-5; D unclear. This CDR3 is built from 16 residues. V was pared by 0 bases and J by 3 bases, with 15 bases between. Per germline, CDR1 GTSNPN and CDR2 SVGIG (reference sequence). Full variable domain (rest looked up from reference TRBV30 and TRBJ1-5): SQTIHQWPATLVQPVGSPLSLECTVEGTSNPNLYWYRQAAGRGLQLLFYSVGIGQISSEVPQNLSASRPQDRQFILSSKKLLLSDSGFYLCAWSVRTVAFNQPQHFGDGTRLSIL.

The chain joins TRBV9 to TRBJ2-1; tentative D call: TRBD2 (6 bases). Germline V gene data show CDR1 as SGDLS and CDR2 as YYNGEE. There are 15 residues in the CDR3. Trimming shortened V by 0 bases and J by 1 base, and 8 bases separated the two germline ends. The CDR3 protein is CASSVAGESYNEQFF. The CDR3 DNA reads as TGTGCCAGCAGCGTAGCGGGGGAATCCTACAATGAGCAGTTCTTC.